These T cell receptor beta chains were read from a single sample in a study of siplizumab effects on memory and regulatory T cells. Generated by immunoSEQ multiplex PCR, the TCRdb table keeps only in-frame clones and is missing some. The sample carries tens of thousands of clones, over 90% recorded once. Material: CD8+ T cells sorted from blood. All receptors derive from a human donor in good health. Each CDR3 is given with its conserved first and last residue. The D gene is left open where the match is weak. Size is omitted from some rows. Given values are once, few, many or a class for expanded clones.

abundance	d_gene	j_gene	v_gene	CDR3aa	CDR3nt
-	-	TRBJ2-7	TRBV5-6	CASSLISWNEQYF	TGTGCCAGCAGCTTGATATCATGGAACGAGCAGTACTTC
few	-	TRBJ2-1	TRBV5-1	CASRRDIEQFF	TGCGCCAGCAGACGAGATATTGAGCAGTTCTTC
-	-	TRBJ1-1	TRBV5-1	CASSLDRAWAFF	TGCGCCAGCAGCTTGGACAGGGCCTGGGCTTTCTTT
-	TRBD1	TRBJ2-2	TRBV2	CASGTAGTGTGELFF	TGTGCCAGCGGCACCGCCGGGACAGGGACCGGGGAGCTGTTTTTT
-	-	TRBJ2-7	TRBV27	CASSLRGNYEQYF	TGTGCCAGCAGTTTAAGGGGGAACTACGAGCAGTACTTC
-	TRBD1	TRBJ1-2	TRBV19	CASSAGTGSGYGYTF	TGTGCCAGTAGTGCCGGGACAGGGTCGGGCTATGGCTACACCTTC
-	-	TRBJ1-2	TRBV30	CAWSSPRVNYGYTF	TGTGCCTGGAGTTCTCCCCGGGTTAACTATGGCTACACCTTC
few	-	TRBJ1-5	TRBV4-2	CASSQDSGYSQPQHF	TGTGCCAGCAGCCAAGATTCAGGGTACTCCCAGCCCCAGCATTTT
-	TRBD2	TRBJ2-7	TRBV10-2	CASSDELAGGREQYF	TGCGCCAGCAGTGATGAGTTAGCGGGAGGGCGCGAGCAGTACTTC
-	TRBD2	TRBJ2-1	TRBV7-3	CASSLSGRADEQFF	TGTGCCAGCAGCTTATCTGGGAGGGCCGATGAGCAGTTCTTC
-	-	TRBJ2-7	TRBV2	CASIGQSSYEQYF	TGTGCCAGCATCGGACAGAGCTCCTACGAGCAGTACTTC
-	TRBD2	TRBJ2-1	TRBV7-9	CASSSLLAGGTYNEQFF	TGTGCCAGCAGCTCCCTACTAGCGGGAGGCACCTACAATGAGCAGTTCTTC
-	-	TRBJ2-3	TRBV2	CASRNLNPDTQYF	TGTGCCAGCAGGAACCTGAACCCCGATACGCAGTATTTT
-	-	TRBJ2-7	TRBV30	CAWIRGIPYEQYF	TGTGCCTGGATTCGGGGCATTCCCTACGAGCAGTACTTC
-	TRBD2	TRBJ2-7	TRBV2	CASEQTSGSLHEQYF	TGTGCCAGCGAACAGACTAGCGGGAGTCTCCACGAGCAGTACTTC
-	-	TRBJ2-4	TRBV7-2	CASSLAQGLEAKNIQYF	TGTGCCAGCAGCTTAGCCCAGGGCCTAGAAGCCAAAAACATTCAGTACTTC
-	-	TRBJ1-2	TRBV7-9	CASSLATLNYGYTF	TGTGCCAGCAGCTTAGCTACCCTTAACTATGGCTACACCTTC
once	TRBD1	TRBJ2-1	TRBV28	CASSHGTGVNNEQFF	TGTGCCAGCAGTCACGGGACAGGGGTTAACAATGAGCAGTTCTTC
-	-	TRBJ1-2	TRBV19	CASSMGTSYGYTF	TGTGCCAGTAGTATGGGGACCTCTTATGGCTACACCTTC
-	-	TRBJ2-7	TRBV27	CASSVTRHPYEQYF	TGTGCCAGCAGTGTCACAAGGCACCCCTACGAGCAGTACTTC
-	TRBD1	TRBJ2-2	TRBV29-1	CSYSGVRQGANTGELFF	TGCAGTTACTCCGGGGTTAGACAGGGGGCGAACACCGGGGAGCTGTTTTTT
-	-	TRBJ1-5	TRBV27	CASSLGGSNQPQHF	TGTGCCAGCAGTTTAGGGGGTAGCAATCAGCCCCAGCATTTT
many	-	TRBJ2-2	TRBV6-9	CASSFTGETGELFF	TGTGCCAGCAGTTTCACTGGGGAGACCGGGGAGCTGTTTTTT
-	-	TRBJ2-3	TRBV4-3	CASSQDLAAVDTQYF	TGCGCCAGCAGCCAAGATTTGGCAGCCGTAGATACGCAGTATTTT
-	-	TRBJ2-2	TRBV27	CASSSDRANTGELFF	TGTGCCAGCAGTTCCGACAGAGCGAACACCGGGGAGCTGTTTTTT
-	-	TRBJ2-3	TRBV4-1	CASSQEAGTPRDTQYF	TGCGCCAGCAGCCAAGAAGCAGGGACCCCCCGCGATACGCAGTATTTT
-	-	TRBJ2-1	TRBV4-3	CASSPLGGNEQFF	TGCGCCAGCAGCCCATTAGGGGGAAATGAGCAGTTCTTC
once	TRBD1	TRBJ1-1	TRBV19	CASSLSITGGNTEAFF	TGTGCCAGTAGTCTCTCTATAACAGGGGGGAACACTGAAGCTTTCTTT
-	-	TRBJ2-3	TRBV6-4	CASSDSWGAPTDTQYF	TGTGCCAGCAGTGACTCGTGGGGGGCGCCCACAGATACGCAGTATTTT
-	-	TRBJ2-2	TRBV9	CASSGPREWAANTGELFF	TGTGCCAGCAGCGGGCCCCGGGAGTGGGCCGCGAACACCGGGGAGCTGTTTTTT
-	-	TRBJ2-7	TRBV12-5	CASGPIVYEQYF	TGTGCTAGTGGTCCTATTGTGTACGAGCAGTACTTC
-	TRBD2	TRBJ2-1	TRBV7-3	CASSLIVLAGGPRNEQFF	TGTGCCAGCAGCTTAATAGTACTAGCGGGAGGGCCGAGGAATGAGCAGTTCTTC
-	-	TRBJ2-7	TRBV6-5	CASSYGRLYEQYF	TGTGCCAGCAGTTACGGCAGGCTCTACGAGCAGTACTTC
-	-	TRBJ2-3	TRBV19	CASSIARVPDTQYF	TGTGCCAGTAGTATAGCTCGGGTCCCAGATACGCAGTATTTT
-	-	TRBJ2-2	TRBV7-9	CASRGGELFF	TGTGCCAGCAGGGGCGGGGAGCTGTTTTTT
-	-	TRBJ1-5	TRBV21-1	CASSKLGGLNNQPQHF	TGTGCCAGCAGCAAACTGGGGGGGTTGAACAATCAGCCCCAGCATTTT
-	-	TRBJ2-5	TRBV6-5	CASKDYQETQYF	TGTGCCAGCAAAGACTACCAAGAGACCCAGTACTTC
-	-	TRBJ1-1	TRBV12-5	CASGLVPGIEAFF	TGTGCTAGTGGTTTGGTACCGGGCATTGAAGCTTTCTTT
-	-	TRBJ2-6	TRBV30	CAWGSGIGANVLTF	TGTGCCTGGGGATCTGGGATTGGGGCCAACGTCCTGACTTTC
-	-	TRBJ2-7	TRBV6-5	CASSLGLGPHYEQYF	TGTGCCAGCAGTTTGGGTCTAGGCCCTCACTACGAGCAGTACTTC
-	-	TRBJ2-7	TRBV10-3	CAISGKVEDEQYF	TGTGCCATCAGTGGAAAAGTAGAGGACGAGCAGTACTTC
-	-	TRBJ1-2	TRBV9	CASSGRGQDGYTF	TGTGCCAGCAGCGGGAGGGGTCAGGATGGCTACACCTTC